This T cell receptor beta chain is from a study of patients and donors after allogeneic stem cell transplantation. MiXCR, run by TCRdb on the RT-PCR reads, gives a single entry per CDR3 protein. The table shows some 160,000 distinct CDR3 sequences, with approximately 24% occurring only once. The CDR3 is 18 residues long. CDR1 and CDR2 (germline): ENHRY, SYGVKD. V lost 0 bases to trimming and J lost 7 bases; unmatched junction nucleotides: 12. The clonotype originates from a human donor who was either an allogeneic HSCT recipient or a stem cell or donor lymphocyte infusion donor (not recorded which). It is not recorded whose cells these are; they may come from a transplant donor. The chain combines TRBV10-3 with TRBJ2-1; 10 nucleotides match TRBD2. Sequences were obtained from blood, either unsorted or a sorted T cell fraction (not recorded which). CDR3 sequence (DNA): TGTGCCATCAGTGAGTCGGCTAGCGGGGGCGCCAATTTTAATGAGCAGTTCTTC. This gives the protein CAISESASGGANFNEQFF.